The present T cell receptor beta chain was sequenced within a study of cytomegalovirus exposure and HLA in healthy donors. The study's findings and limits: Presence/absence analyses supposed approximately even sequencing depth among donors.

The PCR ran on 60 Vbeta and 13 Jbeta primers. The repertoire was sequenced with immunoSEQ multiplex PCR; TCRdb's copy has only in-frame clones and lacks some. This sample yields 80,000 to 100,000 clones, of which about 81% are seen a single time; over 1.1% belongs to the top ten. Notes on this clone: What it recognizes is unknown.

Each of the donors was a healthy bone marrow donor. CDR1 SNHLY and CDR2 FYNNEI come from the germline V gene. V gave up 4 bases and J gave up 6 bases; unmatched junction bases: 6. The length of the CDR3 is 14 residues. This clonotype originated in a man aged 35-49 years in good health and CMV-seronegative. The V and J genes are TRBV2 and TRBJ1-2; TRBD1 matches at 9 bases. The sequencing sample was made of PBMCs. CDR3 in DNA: TGTGCCAGCAGTGGAGAACAGGGGGCGCATGGCTACACCTTC. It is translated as CASSGEQGAHGYTF.